The clone carrying this T cell receptor (beta chain) was found a few times. Its target is unknown. The assay was immunoSEQ multiplex PCR, and TCRdb's table has in-frame clones only and misses some. The sample carries approximately 72,000 clones, roughly 88% recorded once. The data originate from a study of OX40 agonist ivuxolimab in advanced cancers. Whole-study findings and limits: With doses of 0.1 to 3.0 mg/kg, CD4+ and CD8+ blood T cells had undergone clonal expansion by week 6. A proportion of nonresponders additionally exhibited low normalized T-cell clonal expansion.

Sequenced material: CD4+ or CD8+ T cells sorted from blood, taken in a trial of the OX40 agonist ivuxolimab. This clonotype was sampled from an adult with an advanced solid tumor such as melanoma, head and neck, liver or kidney cancer.

The DNA of the CDR3 is TGTGCCAGCAGCCCCGGGTGGGGCCGAACCTCCTACAATGAGCAGTTCTTC. Translating it yields CASSPGWGRTSYNEQFF. The V call is TRBV27, the J call TRBJ2-1; D is perhaps TRBD1 (5 bases). Germline loops: CDR1 MNHEY, CDR2 SMNVEV (reference sequence). The CDR3 loop spans 17 amino acids. Trimming stripped 6 bases from V and 0 bases from J, with 18 bases between.